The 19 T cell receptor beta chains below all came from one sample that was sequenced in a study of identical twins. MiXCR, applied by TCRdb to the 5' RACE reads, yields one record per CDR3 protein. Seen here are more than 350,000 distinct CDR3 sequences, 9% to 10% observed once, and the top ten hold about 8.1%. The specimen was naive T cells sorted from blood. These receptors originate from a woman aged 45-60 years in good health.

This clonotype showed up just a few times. CDR3 in DNA: TGTGCCAGCAGGGCAAACACAGATACGCAGTATTTT. It encodes CASRANTDTQYF. The rearrangement links TRBV2 to TRBJ2-3; no firm D call. The germline V gene encodes CDR1 SNHLY and CDR2 FYNNEI. The CDR3 is 12 residues long. V lost 6 bases to trimming and J lost 2 bases, with 6 bases between them.

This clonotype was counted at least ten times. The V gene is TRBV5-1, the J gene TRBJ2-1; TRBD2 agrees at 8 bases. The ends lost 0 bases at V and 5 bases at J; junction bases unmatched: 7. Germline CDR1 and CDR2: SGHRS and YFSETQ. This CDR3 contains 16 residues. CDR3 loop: CASSLAGAGGNNEQFF. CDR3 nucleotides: TGCGCCAGCAGCTTGGCCGGGGCGGGAGGAAACAATGAGCAGTTCTTC.

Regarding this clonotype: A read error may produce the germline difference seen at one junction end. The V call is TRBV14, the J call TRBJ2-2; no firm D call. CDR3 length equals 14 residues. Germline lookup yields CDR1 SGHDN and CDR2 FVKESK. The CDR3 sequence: CASSHVKNTRELFF. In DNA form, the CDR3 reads TGTGCCAGCAGCCACGTTAAGAACACCCGGGAGCTGTTTTTT.

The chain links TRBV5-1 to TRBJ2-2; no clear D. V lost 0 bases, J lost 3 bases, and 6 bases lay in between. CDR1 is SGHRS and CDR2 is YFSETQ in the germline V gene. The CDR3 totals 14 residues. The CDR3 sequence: CASSLDLDTGELFF. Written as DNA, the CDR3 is TGCGCCAGCAGCTTGGATTTAGACACCGGGGAGCTGTTTTTT.

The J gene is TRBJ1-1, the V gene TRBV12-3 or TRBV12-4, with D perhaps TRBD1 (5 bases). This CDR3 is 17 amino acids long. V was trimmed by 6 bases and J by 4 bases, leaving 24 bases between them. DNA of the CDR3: TGTGCCAGCAGAACAGCGGGACGTACGCTTTGGGGCACTGAAGCTTTCTTT. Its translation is CASRTAGRTLWGTEAFF.

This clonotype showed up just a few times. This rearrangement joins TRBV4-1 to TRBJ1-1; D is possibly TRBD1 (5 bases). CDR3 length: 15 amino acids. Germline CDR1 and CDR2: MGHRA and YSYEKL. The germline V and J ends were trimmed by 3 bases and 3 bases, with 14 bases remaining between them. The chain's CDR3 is CASSQPGSSDTEAFF. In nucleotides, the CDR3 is TGCGCCAGCAGCCAGCCAGGGTCCTCGGACACTGAAGCTTTCTTT.

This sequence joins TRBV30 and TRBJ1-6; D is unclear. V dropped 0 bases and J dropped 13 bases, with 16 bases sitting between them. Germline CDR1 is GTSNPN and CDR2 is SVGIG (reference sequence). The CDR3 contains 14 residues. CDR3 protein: CAWSVETFFEPLHF. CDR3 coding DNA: TGTGCCTGGAGTGTAGAGACATTCTTTGAGCCCCTCCACTTT.

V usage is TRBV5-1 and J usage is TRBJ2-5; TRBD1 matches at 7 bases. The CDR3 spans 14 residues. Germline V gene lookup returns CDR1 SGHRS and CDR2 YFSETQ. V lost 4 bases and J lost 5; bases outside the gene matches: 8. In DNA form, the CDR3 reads TGCGCCAGCAGCCCCAACAGGGGCTGGGAGACCCAGTACTTC. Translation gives CASSPNRGWETQYF.

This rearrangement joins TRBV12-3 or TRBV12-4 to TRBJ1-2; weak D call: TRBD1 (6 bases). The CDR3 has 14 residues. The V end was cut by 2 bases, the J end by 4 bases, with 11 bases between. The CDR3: CASSLSRGSYGYTF. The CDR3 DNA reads TGTGCCAGCAGTTTAAGCAGGGGTAGCTATGGCTACACCTTC.

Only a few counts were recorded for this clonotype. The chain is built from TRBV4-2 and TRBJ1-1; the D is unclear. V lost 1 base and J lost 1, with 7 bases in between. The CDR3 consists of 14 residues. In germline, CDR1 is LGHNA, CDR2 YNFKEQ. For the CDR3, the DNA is TGTGCCAGCAGCCAAGTTGAGGAGAACACTGAAGCTTTCTTT. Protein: CASSQVEENTEAFF.

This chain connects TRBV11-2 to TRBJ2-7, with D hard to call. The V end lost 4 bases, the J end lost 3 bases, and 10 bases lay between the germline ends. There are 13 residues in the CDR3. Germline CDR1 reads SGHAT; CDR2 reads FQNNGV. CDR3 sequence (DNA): TGTGCCAGCAGCTCAGGACCGGTCTACGAGCAGTACTTC. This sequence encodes CASSSGPVYEQYF.

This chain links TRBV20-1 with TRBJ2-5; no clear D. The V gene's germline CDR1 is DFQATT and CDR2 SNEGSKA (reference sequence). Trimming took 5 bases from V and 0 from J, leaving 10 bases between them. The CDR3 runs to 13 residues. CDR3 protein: CSALGEYQETQYF. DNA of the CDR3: TGCAGTGCTCTTGGCGAGTACCAAGAGACCCAGTACTTC.

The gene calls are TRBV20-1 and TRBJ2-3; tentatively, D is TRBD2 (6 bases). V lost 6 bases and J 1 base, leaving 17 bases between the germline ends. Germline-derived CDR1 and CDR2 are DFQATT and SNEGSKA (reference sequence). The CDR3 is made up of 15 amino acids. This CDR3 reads CSAGRGHGGTDTQYF. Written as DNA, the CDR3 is TGCAGTGCAGGGCGGGGTCACGGGGGCACAGATACGCAGTATTTT.

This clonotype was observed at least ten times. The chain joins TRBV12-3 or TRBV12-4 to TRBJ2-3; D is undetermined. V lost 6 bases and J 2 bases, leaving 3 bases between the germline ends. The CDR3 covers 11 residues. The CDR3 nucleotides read TGTGCCAGCAGCTTCACAGATACGCAGTATTTT. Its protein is CASSFTDTQYF.

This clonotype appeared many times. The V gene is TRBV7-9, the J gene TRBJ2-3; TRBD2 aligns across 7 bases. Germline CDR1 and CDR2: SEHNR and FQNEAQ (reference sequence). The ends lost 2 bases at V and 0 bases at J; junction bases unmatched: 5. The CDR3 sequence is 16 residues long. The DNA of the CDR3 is TGTGCCAGCAGCTTATTACGGCGGGAGAGCACAGATACGCAGTATTTT. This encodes CASSLLRRESTDTQYF.

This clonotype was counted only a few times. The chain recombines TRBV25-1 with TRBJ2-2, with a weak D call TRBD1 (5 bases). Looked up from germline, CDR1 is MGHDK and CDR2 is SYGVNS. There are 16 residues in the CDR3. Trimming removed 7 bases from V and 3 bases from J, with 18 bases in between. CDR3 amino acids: CASKKSRGSYTGELFF. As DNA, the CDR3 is TGTGCCAGCAAGAAAAGTAGGGGTTCGTACACCGGGGAGCTGTTTTTT.

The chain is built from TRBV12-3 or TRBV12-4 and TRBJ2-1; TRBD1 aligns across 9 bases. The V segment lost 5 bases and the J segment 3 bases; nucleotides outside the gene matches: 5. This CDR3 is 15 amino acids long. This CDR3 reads CASSPQGANYNEQFF. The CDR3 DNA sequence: TGTGCCAGCAGTCCACAGGGGGCCAACTACAATGAGCAGTTCTTC.

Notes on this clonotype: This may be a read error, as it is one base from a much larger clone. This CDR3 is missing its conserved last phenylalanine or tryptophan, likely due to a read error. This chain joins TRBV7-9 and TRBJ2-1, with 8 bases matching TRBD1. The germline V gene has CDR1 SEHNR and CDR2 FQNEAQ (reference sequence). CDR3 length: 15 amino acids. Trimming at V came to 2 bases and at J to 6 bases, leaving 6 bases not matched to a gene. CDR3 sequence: CASSLRDRTFNEQFY. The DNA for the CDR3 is TGTGCCAGCAGCTTAAGGGACAGGACCTTCAATGAGCAGTTCTAC.

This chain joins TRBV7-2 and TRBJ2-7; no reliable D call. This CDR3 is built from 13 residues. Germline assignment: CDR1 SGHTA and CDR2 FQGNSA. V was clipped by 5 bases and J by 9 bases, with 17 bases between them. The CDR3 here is CASSLHQSGWQYV. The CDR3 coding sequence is TGTGCCAGCAGCCTGCACCAGTCAGGTTGGCAGTACGTC.